This T cell receptor beta chain emerged from a study of cytomegalovirus exposure and HLA in healthy donors. Study conclusions and caveats: Researchers catalogued approximately 170 TCR beta chains as cytomegalovirus-associated. Published work reported that the classifier diagnosed cytomegalovirus status with high specificity and sensitivity.

Germline loops: CDR1 SGHTA, CDR2 FQGNSA. CDR3 length equals 14 residues. V gave up 1 base and J gave up 0 bases, with 6 bases separating them. Sequencing used immunoSEQ multiplex PCR; TCRdb keeps in-frame clones, though not all of them. The repertoire holds 150,000 to 200,000 clones, with about 84% as singletons. Concerning this clone itself: Its specificity is unknown.

The clonotype originates from a woman aged 18 to 35 in good health and CMV-seronegative. Sequenced material: PBMCs. The genes are TRBV7-2 and TRBJ2-5, with unresolved D. CDR3 region: CASSLEANQETQYF. CDR3 nucleotides: TGTGCCAGCAGCTTAGAAGCCAACCAAGAGACCCAGTACTTC.